The 9 T cell receptor beta chains listed next were all sequenced from one sample in a study of blood T cells in healthy people across ages (dated by TCRdb to the mid-2010s). Library generation was performed with 5' RACE. These reads were obtained on an Illumina HiSeq 2500. A second PCR of about 6 to 12 cycles was performed with a sample-barcoded 5' primer and a J-beta primer mix. TCRdb passed the public sequencing reads through fastp at Q25 and MiXCR, retaining productive beta sequences. Under each unique CDR3 protein, matching rows form one entry showing the most common genes and DNA. This sample comprises 1.5 million to 2 million distinct CDR3 sequences, 28% of them detected only once. More than 6% of the sample is in the top ten clones. Sequencing input: blood. All receptors come from a woman aged 25 to 39 in good health.

This sequence joins TRBV5-1 and TRBJ2-7; tentatively, D is TRBD2 (7 bases). Germline CDR1 SGHRS, CDR2 YFSETQ. CDR3 length equals 14 residues. Trimming took off 0 bases at V and 5 bases at J, with 12 bases between the two ends. In DNA form, the CDR3 reads TGCGCCAGCAGCTTGGGGGGGGGCTTGGACGAGCAGTACTTC. Translated: CASSLGGGLDEQYF.

The V and J genes are TRBV6-6 and TRBJ2-7, with D tentatively TRBD2 (6 bases). Germline lookup yields CDR1 MNHNY and CDR2 SVGAGI (reference sequence). V was clipped by 4 bases and J by 10 bases, with 29 bases between them. The CDR3 loop spans 17 amino acids. The CDR3: CASSSSTRDSKRIEQYF. DNA for the CDR3: TGTGCCAGCAGTTCTTCAACCCGGGACTCGAAGAGGATTGAACAGTACTTC.

There are a few counts of this clonotype. The genes are TRBV6-2 or TRBV6-3 and TRBJ2-4; D is uncertain. Germline-derived CDR1 and CDR2 are MNHEY and SVGEGT. Trimming took 2 bases from V and 0 from J, leaving 8 bases between them. This CDR3 comprises 15 residues. The CDR3 DNA sequence: TGTGCCAGCAGTTACCAAGCTGTAGCCAAAAACATTCAGTACTTC. This translates into CASSYQAVAKNIQYF.

This chain joins TRBV4-1 and TRBJ1-1; 7 nucleotides match TRBD1. V lost 4 bases, J lost 6 bases, and 5 bases stayed unmatched. The CDR3 consists of 13 residues. CDR1 MGHRA and CDR2 YSYEKL come from the germline V gene. As DNA, the CDR3 is TGCGCCAGCAGCCGAACAGGGGCCCCTGAAGCTTTCTTT. This sequence encodes CASSRTGAPEAFF.

The chain recombines TRBV12-3 or TRBV12-4 with TRBJ1-6; 8 bases map to TRBD1. The CDR3 covers 15 residues. V was pared by 5 bases and J by 10 bases, with 10 bases of the junction left unmatched. The CDR3 loop is CASSPPTGAESPLHF. The CDR3 DNA reads as TGTGCCAGCAGTCCCCCGACAGGGGCCGAATCACCCCTCCACTTT.

The chain carries TRBV20-1 and TRBJ1-6; no definite D call. The CDR3 sequence is 15 residues long. The germline gives CDR1 DFQATT, CDR2 SNEGSKA (reference sequence). V was pared by 2 bases and J by 3 bases, with 11 bases between. The CDR3 here is CSARRPQYYNSPLHF. The CDR3 DNA reads as TGCAGTGCTAGAAGGCCACAGTACTATAATTCACCCCTCCACTTT.

V and J are TRBV19 and TRBJ2-7, with D possibly matching TRBD1 (5 bases). V shed 2 bases and J shed 1 base, with 12 bases lying between them. The CDR3 has 15 residues. Germline assignment: CDR1 LNHDA and CDR2 SQIVND (reference sequence). The CDR3 DNA reads as TGTGCCAGTAGTATAAGCTCGGCAGGGTCCTACGAGCAGTACTTC. Translated: CASSISSAGSYEQYF.

This clonotype showed up just a few times. The chain links TRBV24-1 to TRBJ2-1, with TRBD1 identical over 7 bases. Germline-derived CDR1 and CDR2 are KGHDR and SFDVKD. V was clipped by 7 bases and J by 5 bases; unmatched bases: 10. This CDR3 has 15 residues. The CDR3, as DNA: TGTGCCACCAGCGGTTACAGGGGCGCCGACAATGAGCAGTTCTTC. Amino acids: CATSGYRGADNEQFF.

With regard to this clonotype: An end of the junction differs from the germline gene, which may be a read error. V gene TRBV6-2 or TRBV6-3 combines with J gene TRBJ2-6; D call uncertain. Germline CDR1 MNHEY, CDR2 SVGEGT. The CDR3 runs 12 residues. The CDR3 DNA sequence: TGTGCCAGCAGAGGTGCGGCCAACGTCCGGACTTTC. Translation: CASRGAANVRTF.